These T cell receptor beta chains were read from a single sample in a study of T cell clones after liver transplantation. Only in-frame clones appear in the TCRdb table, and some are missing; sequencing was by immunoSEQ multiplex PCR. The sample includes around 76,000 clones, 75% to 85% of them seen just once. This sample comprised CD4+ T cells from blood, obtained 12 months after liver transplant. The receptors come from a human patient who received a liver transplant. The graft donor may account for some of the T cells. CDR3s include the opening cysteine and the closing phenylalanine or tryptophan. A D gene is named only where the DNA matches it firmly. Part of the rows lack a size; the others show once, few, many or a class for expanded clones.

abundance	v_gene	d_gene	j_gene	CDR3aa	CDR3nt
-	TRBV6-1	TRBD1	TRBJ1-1	CASSETGTGNTEAFF	TGTGCCAGCAGTGAAACCGGGACAGGGAACACTGAAGCTTTCTTT
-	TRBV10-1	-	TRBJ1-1	CASSTAPNTDAFF	TGCGCCAGCAGTACGGCCCCGAACACTGACGCTTTCTTT
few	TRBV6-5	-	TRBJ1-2	CASSYESAGADGYTF	TGTGCCAGCAGTTATGAAAGCGCGGGGGCCGACGGCTACACCTTC
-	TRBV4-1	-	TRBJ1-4	CASTRDFEKLFF	TGCGCCAGCACCAGGGACTTTGAAAAACTGTTTTTT
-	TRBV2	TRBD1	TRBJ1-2	CASSESGTGGYGYTF	TGTGCCAGCAGTGAATCCGGGACAGGGGGGTACGGCTACACCTTC
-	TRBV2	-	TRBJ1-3	CASSEIPGRGNTIYF	TGTGCCAGCAGTGAGATACCAGGGAGAGGAAACACCATATATTTT
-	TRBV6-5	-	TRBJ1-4	CASSYSSGSEKLFF	TGTGCCAGCAGTTACTCCTCAGGGAGCGAAAAACTGTTTTTT
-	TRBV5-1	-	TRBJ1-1	CASSFLGTGTEAFF	-
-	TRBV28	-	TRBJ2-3	CASSWVSVDTQYF	TGTGCCAGCAGTTGGGTTAGCGTAGATACGCAGTATTTT
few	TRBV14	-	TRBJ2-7	CASSQAASYEQYF	TGTGCCAGCAGCCAAGCGGCCTCCTACGAGCAGTACTTC
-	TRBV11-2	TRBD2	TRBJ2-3	CASSSTSGTDTQYF	TGTGCCAGCAGCTCGACTAGCGGCACAGATACGCAGTATTTT
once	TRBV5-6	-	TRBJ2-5	CASSFGEGKTQYF	TGTGCCAGCAGCTTCGGCGAGGGGAAGACCCAGTACTTC
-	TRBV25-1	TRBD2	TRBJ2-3	CASSKLAGGPDTQYF	TGTGCCAGCAGTAAACTAGCGGGAGGACCAGATACGCAGTATTTT
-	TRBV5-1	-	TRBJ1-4	CASSFLMEAPSEKLFF	TGCGCCAGCAGCTTTCTAATGGAGGCACCCTCCGAAAAACTGTTTTTT
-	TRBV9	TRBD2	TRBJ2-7	CASSPTGLAGSPSYEQYF	TGTGCCAGCAGCCCGACGGGACTAGCGGGATCTCCCTCCTACGAGCAGTACTTC
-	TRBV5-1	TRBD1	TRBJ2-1	CASTFSGTGGFEQFF	TGCGCCAGCACTTTTTCCGGGACAGGGGGCTTTGAGCAGTTCTTC
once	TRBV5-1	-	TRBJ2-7	CASSLYQAAEQYF	TGCGCCAGCAGCTTGTACCAAGCGGCCGAGCAGTACTTC
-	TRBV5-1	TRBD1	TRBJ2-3	CASSSQGPSPLLTDTQYF	TGCGCCAGCAGCTCACAGGGGCCATCCCCTCTGTTGACAGATACGCAGTATTTT
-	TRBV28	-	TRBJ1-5	CASTDLSWGNQPQHF	TGTGCCAGCACCGACTTAAGTTGGGGCAATCAGCCCCAGCATTTT
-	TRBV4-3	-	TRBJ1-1	CASSQERRSEAFF	TGCGCCAGCAGCCAAGAACGAAGAAGTGAAGCTTTCTTT
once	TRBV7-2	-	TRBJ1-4	CASSLGAATNEKLFF	TGTGCCAGCAGCTTAGGGGCAGCAACTAATGAAAAACTGTTTTTT
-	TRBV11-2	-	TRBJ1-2	CASSLRSGSANYGYTF	TGTGCCAGCAGCCTAAGAAGTGGGTCTGCGAACTATGGCTACACCTTC
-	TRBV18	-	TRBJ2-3	CASSPPGRDTDTQYF	TGTGCCAGCTCACCACCGGGCAGGGACACAGATACGCAGTATTTT
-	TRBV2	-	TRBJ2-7	CASRQRQILYEQYF	TGTGCCAGCAGACAGAGACAGATATTGTACGAGCAGTACTTC
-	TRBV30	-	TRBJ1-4	CAWSAQGIRREKLFF	TGTGCCTGGAGTGCTCAGGGGATTCGGAGGGAAAAACTGTTTTTT
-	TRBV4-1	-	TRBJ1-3	CASSQATGLPGNTIYF	TGCGCCAGCAGCCAAGCTACAGGGTTACCAGGAAACACCATATATTTT
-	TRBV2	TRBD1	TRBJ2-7	CASRDRGYEQYF	TGTGCCAGCAGAGACAGGGGGTACGAGCAGTACTTC
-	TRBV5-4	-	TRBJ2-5	CASSFAPTGGNQETQYF	TGTGCCAGCAGCTTCGCACCGACTGGCGGAAATCAAGAGACCCAGTACTTC
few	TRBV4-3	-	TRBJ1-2	CASSQIRHPGYGYTF	TGCGCCAGCAGCCAAATACGGCACCCAGGGTATGGCTACACCTTC
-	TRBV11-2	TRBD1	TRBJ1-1	CASSLAGGNTEAFF	TGTGCCAGCAGCTTAGCAGGGGGGAACACTGAAGCTTTCTTT
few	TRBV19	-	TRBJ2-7	CASSYRDSRSYEQYF	TGTGCCAGTAGTTATAGGGACTCCCGATCCTACGAGCAGTACTTC
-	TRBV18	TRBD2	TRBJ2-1	CASSSGLAGIGNEQFF	TGTGCCAGCTCATCAGGACTAGCGGGAATCGGCAATGAGCAGTTCTTC
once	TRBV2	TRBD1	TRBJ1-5	CASSETGVGQPQHF	TGTGCCAGCAGTGAGACAGGGGTGGGTCAGCCCCAGCATTTT
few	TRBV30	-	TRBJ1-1	CAWWMNTEAFF	TGTGCCTGGTGGATGAACACTGAAGCTTTCTTT
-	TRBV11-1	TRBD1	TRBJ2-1	CASSFSRGTNYNEQFF	TGTGCCAGCAGCTTTTCCAGGGGGACGAATTACAATGAGCAGTTCTTC
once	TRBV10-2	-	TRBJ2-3	CASSEPGLPTDTQYF	TGCGCCAGCAGTGAGCCGGGACTTCCCACAGATACGCAGTATTTT
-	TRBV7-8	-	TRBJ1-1	CASSHAGQGHTEAFF	TGTGCCAGCAGCCACGCCGGGCAGGGACACACTGAAGCTTTCTTT
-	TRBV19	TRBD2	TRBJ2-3	CASSNSGLAGGPTDTQYF	TGTGCCAGTAGTAATTCGGGACTAGCGGGAGGACCCACAGATACGCAGTATTTT
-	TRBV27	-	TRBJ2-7	CASSLGGSRGTSSYEQYF	TGTGCCAGCAGCCTGGGAGGGTCCAGGGGTACCAGCTCCTACGAGCAGTACTTC
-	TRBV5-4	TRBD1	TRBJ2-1	CAASDRGGDEQFF	TGTGCCGCTTCGGACAGGGGTGGGGATGAGCAGTTCTTC
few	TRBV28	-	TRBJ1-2	CASSPRDYGYTF	TGTGCCAGCAGTCCCAGGGACTATGGCTACACCTTC
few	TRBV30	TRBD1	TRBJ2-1	CAWSVRDSTYNEQFF	TGTGCCTGGAGTGTACGGGACAGTACGTACAATGAGCAGTTCTTC
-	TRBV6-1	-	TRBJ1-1	CASSGFVGSEAFF	TGTGCCAGCAGTGGTTTCGTGGGGTCTGAAGCTTTCTTT
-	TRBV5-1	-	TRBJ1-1	CASSLEVGTEAFF	TGCGCCAGCAGCTTGGAAGTAGGGACTGAAGCTTTCTTT
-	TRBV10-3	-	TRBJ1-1	CAISDGEGTQAFF	TGTGCCATCAGTGATGGGGAGGGTACCCAAGCTTTCTTT
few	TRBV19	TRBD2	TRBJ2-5	CATRRLAGGQETQYF	TGTGCCACCCGGCGACTAGCGGGAGGCCAAGAGACCCAGTACTTC
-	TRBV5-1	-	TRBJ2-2	CASSLATGPSGELFF	TGCGCCAGCAGCTTGGCCACGGGGCCGAGCGGGGAGCTGTTTTTT
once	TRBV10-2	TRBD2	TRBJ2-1	CASRVSGRYNEQFF	TGCGCCAGCAGGGTTAGCGGGAGATACAATGAGCAGTTCTTC
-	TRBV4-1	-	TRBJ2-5	CASSHPSLETQYF	TGCGCCAGCAGCCACCCGAGCCTAGAGACCCAGTACTTC
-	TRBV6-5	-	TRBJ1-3	CASSYLEGNTIYF	TGTGCCAGCAGTTACCTAGAGGGAAACACCATATATTTT
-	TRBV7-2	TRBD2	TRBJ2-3	CASSRGVMSGGGRDTQYF	TGTGCCAGCAGCCGCGGCGTTATGTCGGGAGGAGGAAGAGATACGCAGTATTTT
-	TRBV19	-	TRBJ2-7	CASNRADSYEQYF	TGTGCCAGTAATCGGGCCGATTCCTACGAGCAGTACTTC
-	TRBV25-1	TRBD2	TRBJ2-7	CASSGGTSGSYSYEQYF	TGTGCCAGCAGTGGCGGGACTAGCGGGAGTTACAGCTACGAGCAGTACTTC